This TCR beta chain emerged from a study of PD-L1 blockade in urothelial cancer. The overall study: Patients had undergone 0 to 3 prior chemotherapy regimens. The study recovered a median of 141,255 T cells per blood sample. Analyses used blood from 3 weeks (second dose) and 6 weeks after treatment start.

Synthetic templates analogous to TCR were spiked into all PCRs individually. Sequencing used immunoSEQ multiplex PCR; TCRdb keeps in-frame clones, though not all of them. The sample lists 60,000 to 85,000 clones, around 90% occurring once. The specimen was PBMCs, collected around atezolizumab (anti-PD-L1) treatment. This clonotype was sampled from a woman aged 70 to 79 with urothelial cancer.

This chain's CDR3 is CASSLSLGGGGYRVLNYGYTF. The CDR3, as DNA: TGTGCCAGCAGTTTAAGCCTGGGCGGGGGGGGCTATAGGGTACTGAACTATGGCTACACCTTC. The V call is TRBV28, the J call TRBJ1-2; a possible D gene is TRBD1 (6 bases). The CDR3 is 21 residues long. Trimming took off 2 bases at V and 2 bases at J, with 30 bases between the two ends. The V gene's germline CDR1 is MDHEN and CDR2 SYDVKM.